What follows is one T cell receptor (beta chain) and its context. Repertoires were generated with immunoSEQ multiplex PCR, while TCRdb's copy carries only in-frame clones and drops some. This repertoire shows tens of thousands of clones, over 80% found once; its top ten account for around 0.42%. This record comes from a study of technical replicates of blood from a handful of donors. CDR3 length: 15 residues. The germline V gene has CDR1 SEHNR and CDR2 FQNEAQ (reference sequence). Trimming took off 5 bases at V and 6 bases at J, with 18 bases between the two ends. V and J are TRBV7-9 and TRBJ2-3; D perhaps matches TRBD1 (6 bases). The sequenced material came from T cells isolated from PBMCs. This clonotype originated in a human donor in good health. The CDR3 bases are TGTGCCAGCAGCCTAGGAACAGGGTTGGCGGATACGCAGTATTTT. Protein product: CASSLGTGLADTQYF.